A single sample gave rise to the 22 T cell receptor beta chains below, sequenced in a study of blood T cell repertoires in COVID-19. The data were produced by immunoSEQ multiplex PCR, yet TCRdb's version contains in-frame clones alone and is incomplete. In the table there are around 250,000 clones, 75% to 90% of which are singletons. Sequenced sample: PBMCs or T cells enriched from blood (not recorded which). Receptor source: a woman aged 50 to 60 who had recovered from COVID-19.

The chain joins TRBV24-1 to TRBJ1-5; no clear D. CDR1 is KGHDR, CDR2 SFDVKD, per germline. Trimming stripped 4 bases from V and 6 bases from J, with 9 bases between. CDR3 length equals 13 residues. CDR3 in amino acids: CATSERRRQPQHF. The CDR3 bases are TGTGCCACCAGTGAGAGGCGGCGTCAGCCCCAGCATTTT.

This clone was counted a single time. This chain links TRBV7-3 with TRBJ2-2, with 8 bases aligning to TRBD2. Trimming took 5 bases from V and 3 from J; bases not matched to a gene: 5. CDR3 size: 15 residues. Germline values: CDR1 SGHTA, CDR2 FQGTGA. Here the CDR3 reads CASSGTSGHTGELFF. The CDR3 nucleotides read TGTGCCAGCAGCGGTACTAGCGGCCACACCGGGGAGCTGTTTTTT.

This clone was observed a handful of times. The rearrangement joins TRBV30 to TRBJ2-5; D may be TRBD2 (6 bases). From germline, CDR1 is GTSNPN and CDR2 SVGIG (reference sequence). The CDR3 totals 14 residues. Trimming took off 4 bases at V and 4 bases at J, with 16 bases between the two ends. CDR3 nucleotide sequence: TGTGCCTGGAAGACCCGGGGAGGAGGAGAGACCCAGTACTTC. Its protein product is CAWKTRGGGETQYF.

The chain links TRBV9 to TRBJ2-1; D ambiguous. The CDR3 runs to 16 residues. CDR1 SGDLS and CDR2 YYNGEE come from the germline V gene. V was cut by 3 bases and J by 5 bases, with 18 bases left in between. The CDR3 spells CASSAYPQTRDNEQFF. The DNA for the CDR3 is TGTGCCAGCAGCGCGTACCCCCAGACCCGGGACAATGAGCAGTTCTTC.

The rearrangement links TRBV9 to TRBJ2-7; D might be TRBD2 (5 bases). The ends were cut back, 3 bases at V and 4 bases at J, with 20 bases in the middle. CDR1 and CDR2 from the germline V gene are SGDLS and YYNGEE. The CDR3 is made up of 16 amino acids. The CDR3 reads CASSDGVRGRGYEQYF. The CDR3 coding sequence is TGTGCCAGCAGCGACGGGGTGCGAGGGCGCGGGTACGAGCAGTACTTC.

Written as DNA, the CDR3 is TGTGCCAGCAGCTTAGTTGGACAGGTCGGGCTCTCTGGGGCCAACGTCCTGACTTTC. Translated: CASSLVGQVGLSGANVLTF. The V gene is TRBV7-6, the J gene TRBJ2-6; 7 nucleotides match TRBD1. The CDR3 is made up of 19 amino acids. The germline gives CDR1 SGHVS, CDR2 FNYEAQ. Losses at the gene ends were 1 base for V and 0 bases for J; bases not matched to a gene: 9.

The chain couples TRBV7-8 to TRBJ2-5; D is possibly TRBD2 (6 bases). Germline CDR1 SGHVS, CDR2 FQNEAQ. The CDR3 runs to 15 residues. With 4 bases removed from V and 5 bases from J, the gap between germline ends came to 17 bases. CDR3 nucleotides: TGTGCCAGCAGCTCCGGAGGGCCCAGTCGGGAGACCCAGTACTTC. Translated: CASSSGGPSRETQYF.

The chain couples TRBV18 to TRBJ2-1; weak D call: TRBD1 (6 bases). The ends were cut back, 3 bases at V and 4 bases at J, with 13 bases in the middle. The CDR3 loop spans 15 amino acids. The germline V gene encodes CDR1 KGHSH and CDR2 LQKENI. CDR3 DNA: TGTGCCAGCTCACCGACCGGGGACACGTACAATGAGCAGTTCTTC. Its protein product is CASSPTGDTYNEQFF.

This chain uses TRBV11-2 with TRBJ2-1; 11 bases map to TRBD1. This CDR3 contains 16 residues. The germline gives CDR1 SGHAT, CDR2 FQNNGV. The ends lost 5 bases at V and 7 bases at J; junction bases unmatched: 10. This CDR3 reads CASSTPGQGGANEQFF. In nucleotides, the CDR3 is TGTGCCAGCAGCACCCCGGGACAGGGGGGGGCGAATGAGCAGTTCTTC.

This chain connects TRBV2 to TRBJ1-2, with 8 bases lining up with TRBD1. J was trimmed by 7 bases and V by 6 bases; bases with no gene match: 13. The germline CDR1 and CDR2 sequences are SNHLY and FYNNEI. The CDR3 loop spans 15 amino acids. The DNA of the CDR3 is TGTGCCAGCAGCCGCCTCGGACAGGGATCCCTTGGCTACACCTTC. Its translation: CASSRLGQGSLGYTF.

The chain recombines TRBV11-2 with TRBJ1-6, with D hard to call. The CDR3 extends over 13 amino acids. Germline CDR1 reads SGHAT; CDR2 reads FQNNGV. V dropped 5 bases and J dropped 9 bases, with 11 bases sitting between them. CDR3 in amino acids: CASSLFSRSPLHF. Written as DNA, the CDR3 is TGTGCCAGCAGCCTCTTCTCGCGTTCACCCCTCCACTTT.

Only a few counts were recorded for this clone. The chain is built from TRBV29-1 and TRBJ2-5, with D perhaps TRBD1 (6 bases). Trimming pared 6 bases from V and 3 bases from J, leaving 8 bases between. The CDR3 extends over 11 amino acids. CDR1 and CDR2 (germline): SQVTM, ANQGSEA. The CDR3 nucleotides are TGCAGCGTCTGGACAGAAGAGACCCAGTACTTC. Its translation: CSVWTEETQYF.

The chain couples TRBV28 to TRBJ1-5; D gene ambiguous. The V end was cut by 5 bases, the J end by 2 bases, with 13 bases between. Germline V lookup: CDR1 MDHEN, CDR2 SYDVKM. The CDR3 is 15 residues long. CDR3 DNA: TGTGCCAGCAGTCCCCCTAAGTCTGGCAATCAGCCCCAGCATTTT. It translates to CASSPPKSGNQPQHF.

CDR3 bases: TGTGCCAGCAGTGCGGGTAATCAGCCCCAGCATTTT. This sequence encodes CASSAGNQPQHF. The chain combines TRBV2 with TRBJ1-5; D gene unclear. V lost 4 bases, J lost 4 bases, and 5 bases lay in between. Germline V gene lookup returns CDR1 SNHLY and CDR2 FYNNEI. The CDR3 totals 12 residues.

This sequence joins TRBV4-2 and TRBJ2-1; 7 bases line up with TRBD2. Germline values: CDR1 LGHNA, CDR2 YNFKEQ. The CDR3 totals 16 residues. V dropped 1 base and J dropped 5; count of bases not matched to a gene: 8. The CDR3 sequence is CASSQGLASAHNEQFF. In DNA, the CDR3 is TGTGCCAGCAGCCAAGGACTAGCATCAGCCCACAATGAGCAGTTCTTC.

The CDR3 sequence is CASSARGGNIQYF. CDR3 nucleotides: TGCGCCAGCAGTGCCCGGGGGGGCAACATTCAGTACTTC. This rearrangement joins TRBV10-1 to TRBJ2-4; TRBD2 matches at 8 bases. CDR1 and CDR2 from the germline V gene are WNHNN and SYGVQD (reference sequence). J lost 7 bases, V lost 4 bases, and 3 bases had no gene match. The CDR3 length is 13 residues.

V gene TRBV28 combines with J gene TRBJ1-2; TRBD1 agrees at 10 bases. This CDR3 has 13 residues. V was pared by 4 bases and J by 7 bases, with 3 bases of the junction left unmatched. The germline V gene encodes CDR1 MDHEN and CDR2 SYDVKM. The CDR3 here is CASSWTGGGGYTF. The CDR3, as DNA: TGTGCCAGCAGTTGGACAGGGGGTGGTGGCTACACCTTC.

This chain links TRBV19 with TRBJ2-1; 12 bases match TRBD2. This CDR3 contains 15 residues. Trimming took 5 bases from V and 4 from J; bases not matched to a gene: 3. Germline V CDR1 and CDR2: LNHDA, SQIVND (reference sequence). The DNA of the CDR3 is TGTGCCAGTAGTGGGACTAGCGGGCTATACAATGAGCAGTTCTTC. Protein sequence: CASSGTSGLYNEQFF.

This chain uses TRBV18 with TRBJ2-7, with TRBD1 identical over 11 bases. Trimming removed 3 bases from V and 4 bases from J; junction bases left unmatched: 5. The CDR3 length is 15 residues. Germline V gives CDR1 KGHSH, CDR2 LQKENI. The CDR3 loop is CASSPTGQGEYEQYF. As DNA, the CDR3 is TGTGCCAGCTCACCGACGGGACAGGGGGAATACGAGCAGTACTTC. Full variable domain (rest looked up from reference TRBV18 and TRBJ2-7): NAGVMQNPRHLVRRRGQEARLRCSPMKGHSHVYWYRQLPEEGLKFMVYLQKENIIDESGMPKERFSAEFPKEGPSILRIQQVVRGDSAAYFCASSPTGQGEYEQYFGPGTRLTVT.

V usage is TRBV4-1 and J usage is TRBJ2-1; 11 bases fit TRBD2. CDR3 length: 16 amino acids. CDR1 and CDR2 from the germline V gene are MGHRA and YSYEKL. The junction had 9 bases not matched to a gene; V was cut back by 4 bases and J by 7 bases. Written as DNA, the CDR3 is TGCGCCAGCAGCCGTGGGACTAGCGGTACTGGGAATGAGCAGTTCTTC. It codes for CASSRGTSGTGNEQFF.

The V and J genes are TRBV18 and TRBJ2-4, with 7 bases matching TRBD2. Trimming took 3 bases from V and 4 from J; bases not matched to a gene: 0. The CDR3 has 13 residues. Per the germline V gene, CDR1 is KGHSH and CDR2 is LQKENI. Here the CDR3 DNA reads TGTGCCAGCTCACCGGGAGGGAAAAACATTCAGTACTTC. Residues: CASSPGGKNIQYF.

The CDR3 region has the DNA TGTGCCAGCAGTTTATTCGGGGTTAATGGCTACACCTTC. This encodes CASSLFGVNGYTF. The chain is built from TRBV28 and TRBJ1-2; D not certain. V shed 1 base and J shed 6 bases, with 9 bases lying between them. CDR1 and CDR2 from the germline V gene are MDHEN and SYDVKM. The CDR3 contains 13 residues.